This TCR beta chain was sequenced during a study of OX40 agonist ivuxolimab in advanced cancers. For context, the study as a whole: Ivuxolimab, which targeted the costimulatory receptor OX40 (CD134), was an agonistic, fully human IgG2 monoclonal antibody. Intravenous ivuxolimab was administered to patients every 2 weeks at six dose levels: 0.01, 0.1, 0.3, 1.5, 3 and 10 mg/kg. Of the roughly 51 dose-escalation patients, hepatocellular carcinoma was present in about 20, melanoma in around 15, renal cell carcinoma in 9 and head and neck cancer in 9. Prior anti-PD-1, anti-PD-L1 or anti-CTLA-4 therapy was permitted, and checkpoint inhibitors had been received by roughly 40% of dose-escalation patients. Partial responses occurred in three dose-escalation patients, of whom one had hepatocellular carcinoma and two had cutaneous melanoma. In the dose-escalation cohort, roughly 80% of patients were male, and the mean age was approximately 64 years, with a range of about 23 to 90. The point of sequencing TCRbeta in the periphery was to test whether ivuxolimab changed TCR sequence diversity and drove clonal T-cell expansion. The paper reports the monotherapy dose-escalation portion (N of about 51 patients) of the phase I ivuxolimab trial.

CDR1 and CDR2 were assigned from the germline V gene as ENHRY and SYGVKD. From the cysteine through the phenylalanine, the CDR3 covers 15 amino acids. The entry retains the CDR3 DNA only, 45 bases that are in frame from base 1. V is clipped by 0 bases and J by 6 bases, and the sequence between their germline boundaries is 15 bases long. To note about this clone: This clone's antigen is unknown. The input lacks base qualities; no much larger clone sits a single base away.

The trial excluded patients who had a history of autoimmune disease or were on systemic immunosuppression. Peripheral blood for TCR sequencing was collected from all dose cohorts at baseline, on cycle 4 day 1, and on cycle 7 day 1. Samples were obtained from an open-label, multicenter, first-in-human phase I dose-escalation trial of ivuxolimab. Adults with locally advanced or metastatic head and neck squamous cell, hepatocellular, melanoma or renal cell carcinoma were enrolled in the trial. CD4+ and CD8+ T cells were sorted separately from peripheral blood before TCR sequencing. Genomic DNA was extracted from sorted cells for sequencing of the TCRbeta CDR3 region. The immunoSEQ Assay was used for sequencing of TCRbeta CDR3 regions. The immuneACCESS repertoire file appears here via TCRdb, limited to in-frame rearrangements. These files lack a portion of the clones; in checked studies, under half of the deficit traces to unresolved V genes, and the cause of the others is not known. Present in this sample are roughly 76,000 clones, about 91% of which were seen just once. The top ten constitute 2% to 2.5% of the sample.

The study at large found these results: In the 0.1-3.0 mg/kg groups, partial responders had among the lowest normalized peripheral clonal expansion, particularly in CD8+ T cells. Low levels of normalized T-cell clonal expansion were also seen in some patients who did not respond. Antigen specificity was not determined for the clonally expanded peripheral T cells. At doses of 0.1 to 3.0 mg/kg, clonal expansion of both CD4+ and CD8+ T cells in blood was seen between baseline and week 6. After ivuxolimab, more expanded clones were found on average in CD8+ T cells than in CD4+ T cells.

This clonotype was obtained from an adult with an advanced solid tumor such as melanoma, head and neck, liver or kidney cancer. Sequenced material: CD4+ or CD8+ T cells sorted from blood, taken in a trial of the OX40 agonist ivuxolimab. Recombination connected TRBV10-3 to TRBJ2-7, and the D gene may be TRBD2, 6 bases matching. The DNA sequence is TGTGCCATCAGTGAGTCGGGGGGAATCTCGGGCGAGCAGTACTTC. Translated, it gives CAISESGGISGEQYF.